Listed here are 5 T cell receptor beta chains from one sample, sequenced in a study of spatial heterogeneity in lung cancer. Study observations and caveats: Within tumors, counts of expanded alpha and beta TCRs tracked tumor mutation counts.

Time point here: sample taken at primary tumor resection. Their antigen targets remain unknown. TCRdb ran MiXCR on the 5' RACE reads and lists one entry per CDR3 protein. The repertoire holds approximately 11,000 distinct CDR3 sequences, with less than 5.5% as singletons. This material consisted of lung tumor tissue, taken at surgery. Receptor source: a male donor with early-stage non-small cell lung cancer.

In this sample, this clonotype turned up many times. This beta chain lies outside the target of a library built for alpha chains; its clone size means little. The chain links TRBV28 to TRBJ2-1; D gene unclear. Trimming took off 2 bases at V and 4 bases at J, with 12 bases between the two ends. This CDR3 is 15 amino acids long. From germline, CDR1 is MDHEN and CDR2 SYDVKM. CDR3: CASSLMAQSYNEQFF. CDR3 in DNA: TGTGCCAGCAGTTTAATGGCGCAGAGTTACAATGAGCAGTTCTTC.

This clonotype was observed many times. This beta chain represents an off-target read in a library built for alpha chains; its size is of limited meaning. The chain is built from TRBV3-1 and TRBJ2-7; perhaps TRBD1 as D (5 bases). There are 13 residues in the CDR3. Germline lookup yields CDR1 LGHDT and CDR2 YNNKEL (reference sequence). Trimming took off 1 base at V and 2 bases at J, with 6 bases between the two ends. The DNA of the CDR3 is TGTGCCAGCAGCCAAGCCAGGGCCTACGAGCAGTACTTC. It encodes CASSQARAYEQYF.

As to this clonotype: This beta chain is an unintended read in a library built for alpha chains; its size means little. The genes are TRBV27 and TRBJ1-1, with no clear D. Trimming took 7 bases from V and 4 from J, leaving 13 bases between them. Looked up from germline, CDR1 is MNHEY and CDR2 is SMNVEV (reference sequence). This CDR3 contains 13 residues. The CDR3 DNA sequence: TGTGCCAGCACCGCTGGACCTATCACTGAAGCTTTCTTT. Translation: CASTAGPITEAFF.

In its sample, this clonotype was seen many times. This beta chain is off target for a library built for alpha chains, so its abundance means little. The chain uses TRBV6-6 and TRBJ2-1; the match to TRBD2 covers 8 bases. CDR1 is MNHNY and CDR2 is SVGAGI in the germline V gene (reference sequence). This CDR3 has 15 amino acids. The junction had 8 bases not matched to a gene; V was cut back by 0 bases and J by 10 bases. The DNA for the CDR3 is TGTGCCAGCAGTTACTCGGAGACTAGCGCAGGGGAGCAGTTCTTC. Amino acids: CASSYSETSAGEQFF.

This clonotype is labeled medium-sized. Since it is a stray read in a library aimed at alpha chains, this beta chain has a size that is not meaningful. The chain couples TRBV19 to TRBJ1-2; 7 nucleotides align to TRBD1. The CDR3 runs 15 residues. The junction had 7 bases not matched to a gene; V was cut back by 2 bases and J by 4 bases. The germline gives CDR1 LNHDA, CDR2 SQIVND (reference sequence). The CDR3 is CASSIIWRTGYGYTF. DNA of the CDR3: TGTGCCAGTAGTATAATTTGGAGGACAGGCTATGGCTACACCTTC. The entire variable domain, with the rest obtained from reference TRBV19 and TRBJ1-2, is as follows: DGGITQSPKYLFRKEGQNVTLSCEQNLNHDAMYWYRQDPGQGLRLIYYSQIVNDFQKGDIAEGYSVSREKKESFPLTVTSAQKNPTAFYLCASSIIWRTGYGYTFGSGTRLTVV.